This T cell receptor (beta chain) comes out of a study of T cells in Graves' hyperthyroidism and ophthalmopathy. Regions amplified from RNA transcripts were the TCR beta CDR3 regions. First-round RT-PCR with HTBI primers amplified the TCR CDR3 region. TCRdb passed the multiplex PCR reads through MiXCR, listing each CDR3 protein once. The table includes hundreds of thousands of distinct CDR3 sequences, about 19% detected once. This clonotype came up many times. This CDR3 comprises 14 residues. In germline, CDR1 is GTSNPN, CDR2 SVGIG (reference sequence). The ends were cut back, 0 bases at V and 8 bases at J, with 13 bases in the middle.

Sample: blood. This sequence joins TRBV30 and TRBJ1-4; D not certain. The sequence derives from a woman between 50 and 59 years old with Graves' hyperthyroidism that later progressed to Graves' ophthalmopathy. This CDR3 is CAWSVRTRGEKLFF. Here the CDR3 DNA reads TGTGCCTGGAGTGTACGCACGCGAGGGGAAAAACTGTTTTTT. The complete variable domain, with remaining parts taken from reference TRBV30 and TRBJ1-4, reads SQTIHQWPATLVQPVGSPLSLECTVEGTSNPNLYWYRQAAGRGLQLLFYSVGIGQISSEVPQNLSASRPQDRQFILSSKKLLLSDSGFYLCAWSVRTRGEKLFFGSGTQLSVL.